A selection of T cell receptor beta chains follows, all from one sample in a study of T cell responses to AZD1222 COVID-19 vaccine. Data came from immunoSEQ multiplex PCR; TCRdb stores just in-frame clones and leaves some out. The repertoire holds 150,000 to 200,000 clones, with approximately 91% as singletons. The sequencing used peripheral blood, collected on day 0 of AZD1222 vaccination. The receptors were sampled from an adult in good health. The CDR3 runs from the conserved cysteine through the conserved F or W.

v_gene	j_gene	CDR3aa
TRBV5-1	TRBJ2-1	CASSLIGGLGNEQFF
TRBV6-5	TRBJ1-5	CASSYPQGKDQPQHF
TRBV11-2	TRBJ1-3	CASSLSTGVTRNTIYF
TRBV3-1/TRBV3-2	TRBJ2-7	CASSQFGSYEQYF
TRBV4-1	TRBJ2-5	CASSQGSQGFLETQYF
TRBV27	TRBJ1-5	CASRAGTGSNQPQHF
TRBV7-8	TRBJ2-1	CASRPTSGRASYNEQFF
TRBV9	TRBJ1-5	CASSVGGTSNQPQHF
TRBV5-1	TRBJ2-3	CASTRLGAGADTQYF
TRBV27	TRBJ2-2	CASSFLGAGTGELFF
TRBV27	TRBJ2-7	CASSFGRSYEQYF
TRBV3-1/TRBV3-2	TRBJ2-5	CASSRPTGLQYF
TRBV28	TRBJ1-1	CASQTGSTEAFF
TRBV18	TRBJ2-1	CASSREGVNEQFF
TRBV19	TRBJ1-5	CASSIGGWGNQPQHF
TRBV29-1	TRBJ1-1	CSVQGPGAQTEAFF
TRBV9	TRBJ2-7	CASSVGDRRRGEQYF
TRBV7-3	TRBJ2-2	CASSLYRDTGELFF
TRBV7-9	TRBJ1-1	CASSLVGITEAFF
TRBV7-2	TRBJ1-4	CASSLFFGSNEKLFF